This passage covers 25 T cell receptor beta chains from one sample sequenced in a study of OX40 agonist ivuxolimab in advanced cancers. Produced via immunoSEQ multiplex PCR; TCRdb's table is partial and in-frame only. This table holds under 80,000 clones, 82% found once. The sequencing used CD4+ or CD8+ T cells sorted from blood, collected in a trial of the OX40 agonist ivuxolimab. These receptors were collected from an adult with an advanced solid tumor such as melanoma, head and neck, liver or kidney cancer.

Sample share makes this clone large. The chain carries TRBV6-5 and TRBJ2-7, with TRBD1 matching 9 bases. Looked up from germline, CDR1 is MNHEY and CDR2 is SVGAGI. V shed 6 bases and J 5 bases; nucleotides not matched to a gene: 11. This CDR3 has 15 amino acids. This CDR3 reads CASSLIGTGNHEQYF. The CDR3 DNA reads as TGTGCCAGCAGCCTTATTGGGACAGGGAACCACGAGCAGTACTTC.

The rearrangement joins TRBV7-9 to TRBJ1-1; no clear D gene. CDR1 is SEHNR, CDR2 FQNEAQ, per germline (reference sequence). The CDR3 is 14 amino acids. V lost 2 bases and J 4 bases, leaving 11 bases between the germline ends. The CDR3: CASSLRPGGTEAFF. Here the CDR3 DNA reads TGTGCCAGCAGCTTACGTCCGGGTGGCACTGAAGCTTTCTTT.

The chain links TRBV28 to TRBJ1-5; perhaps TRBD1 as D (6 bases). Trimming cost V 2 bases and J 0 bases, with 11 bases left between them. CDR3 length equals 16 residues. Germline V gene lookup returns CDR1 MDHEN and CDR2 SYDVKM. The CDR3 sequence: CASSLVDRLSNQPQHF. DNA of the CDR3: TGTGCCAGCAGTTTAGTCGACAGGCTTAGCAATCAGCCCCAGCATTTT.

The CDR3 sequence: CASSLATSAPTDTQYF. CDR3 DNA sequence: TGCGCCAGCAGCTTGGCAACTAGCGCGCCGACAGATACGCAGTATTTT. The rearrangement uses TRBV5-1 and TRBJ2-3, with 7 bases aligning to TRBD2. The CDR3 length is 16 residues. Per germline, CDR1 SGHRS and CDR2 YFSETQ. Trimming cost V 0 bases and J 3 bases; bases outside gene matches: 7. Full variable domain (remainder filled in from reference TRBV5-1 and TRBJ2-3): KAGVTQTPRYLIKTRGQQVTLSCSPISGHRSVSWYQQTPGQGLQFLFEYFSETQRNKGNFPGRFSGRQFSNSRSEMNVSTLELGDSALYLCASSLATSAPTDTQYFGPGTRLTVL.

This clone has just one count. This chain links TRBV7-2 with TRBJ1-2; TRBD1 might be the D (5 bases). The V end was cut by 2 bases, the J end by 2 bases, with 6 bases between. The CDR3 extends over 13 amino acids. Germline V CDR1 and CDR2: SGHTA, FQGNSA. The CDR3 DNA is TGTGCCAGCAGCTTAAGACAGAACTATGGCTACACCTTC. It translates to CASSLRQNYGYTF.

The rearrangement uses TRBV5-1 and TRBJ2-3; 7 bases match TRBD1. Germline CDR1 SGHRS, CDR2 YFSETQ. This CDR3 comprises 17 residues. J was trimmed by 0 bases and V by 2 bases; bases with no gene match: 9. For the CDR3, the DNA is TGCGCCAGCAGCTTACGACAGGGCAATCCTAGCACAGATACGCAGTATTTT. Residues: CASSLRQGNPSTDTQYF.

This chain joins TRBV18 and TRBJ2-5, with a tentative D call TRBD2 (6 bases). The CDR3 covers 15 residues. Trimming pared 3 bases from V and 1 base from J, leaving 12 bases between. The V gene's germline CDR1 is KGHSH and CDR2 LQKENI. The CDR3 loop is CASSPRRDPQETQYF. The DNA of the CDR3 is TGTGCCAGCTCACCGAGGAGGGACCCCCAAGAGACCCAGTACTTC.

The chain is built from TRBV11-3 and TRBJ1-1; D is possibly TRBD1 (5 bases). The CDR3 totals 17 residues. CDR1 and CDR2 from the germline V gene are SGHNT and YENEEA. Trimming took off 5 bases at V and 1 base at J, with 20 bases between the two ends. The CDR3 DNA reads as TGTGCCAGCAGCCCTTGCCTTATCAGGGAGGAGAACACTGAAGCTTTCTTT. It encodes CASSPCLIREENTEAFF. The full variable domain, completed using reference TRBV11-3 and TRBJ1-1, is EAGVVQSPRYKIIEKKQPVAFWCNPISGHNTLYWYLQNLGQGPELLIRYENEEAVDDSQLPKDRFSAERLKGVDSTLKIQPAELGDSAVYLCASSPCLIREENTEAFFGQGTRLTVV.

This clone was detected once. The chain uses TRBV11-3 and TRBJ2-5; 12 bases align to TRBD1. The V gene's germline CDR1 is SGHNT and CDR2 YENEEA. Trimming took 5 bases from V and 0 from J; bases not matched to a gene: 4. The CDR3 totals 16 residues. CDR3 protein: CASSPGTGGYQETQYF. CDR3 bases: TGTGCCAGCAGCCCGGGGACAGGGGGCTACCAAGAGACCCAGTACTTC.

V is TRBV2 and J is TRBJ2-6; TRBD2 aligns across 11 bases. The CDR3 runs 21 residues. V was pared by 0 bases and J by 0 bases, with 10 bases of the junction left unmatched. Per the germline V gene, CDR1 is SNHLY and CDR2 is FYNNEI. The CDR3 DNA reads TGTGCCAGCAGTGAAGCGCGGCTAGCGGGAGGTAAGCTCTCTGGGGCCAACGTCCTGACTTTC. It translates to CASSEARLAGGKLSGANVLTF.

The chain carries TRBV20-1 and TRBJ1-1, with TRBD1 matching 9 bases. CDR1 DFQATT and CDR2 SNEGSKA come from the germline V gene (reference sequence). V lost 6 bases, J lost 10 bases, and 3 bases stayed unmatched. The length of the CDR3 is 10 residues. CDR3 nucleotide sequence: TGCAGTGCGGAACAGGGGGCAGCTTTCTTT. It is translated as CSAEQGAAFF.

The chain joins TRBV7-6 to TRBJ2-2; no definite D call. Germline V CDR1 and CDR2: SGHVS, FNYEAQ. The V gene lost 5 bases and the J gene lost 2 bases, with 9 bases spanning the gap. This CDR3 is 14 amino acids long. The CDR3 loop is CASSPRPNTGELFF. The CDR3 nucleotides read TGTGCCAGCAGCCCTCGGCCAAACACCGGGGAGCTGTTTTTT.

This chain links TRBV2 with TRBJ1-3; D remains ambiguous. The CDR3 runs to 16 residues. V dropped 3 bases and J dropped 0 bases, with 12 bases sitting between them. CDR1 is SNHLY, CDR2 FYNNEI, per germline. The CDR3 nucleotides are TGTGCCAGCAGTGAGGAGGCTGTGAGCTCTGGAAACACCATATATTTT. It specifies CASSEEAVSSGNTIYF. The full variable domain, with the rest looked up from reference TRBV2 and TRBJ1-3, is EPEVTQTPSHQVTQMGQEVILRCVPISNHLYFYWYRQILGQKVEFLVSFYNNEISEKSEIFDDQFSVERPDGSNFTLKIRSTKLEDSAMYFCASSEEAVSSGNTIYFGEGSWLTVV.

V and J are TRBV28 and TRBJ2-7; D possibly matches TRBD1 or TRBD2 (5 bases each). From germline, CDR1 is MDHEN and CDR2 SYDVKM. The CDR3 is made up of 15 amino acids. Trimming took 2 bases from V and 7 from J, leaving 18 bases between them. CDR3 loop: CASSLPGALSGEQYF. CDR3 nucleotides: TGTGCCAGCAGTTTACCCGGGGCCCTGTCAGGGGAGCAGTACTTC.

This clone was recorded only once. The V call is TRBV19, the J call TRBJ2-7; TRBD2 is a possible D gene (6 bases). The CDR3 has 16 residues. V dropped 1 base and J dropped 2 bases, with 15 bases sitting between them. The germline V gene has CDR1 LNHDA and CDR2 SQIVND (reference sequence). Here the CDR3 DNA reads TGTGCCAGTAGTATAGTACGCGGGACGGAACCCTACGAGCAGTACTTC. It yields the protein CASSIVRGTEPYEQYF.

This chain uses TRBV28 with TRBJ1-5, with TRBD1 identical over 7 bases. J was trimmed by 3 bases and V by 7 bases; bases with no gene match: 6. Germline-derived CDR1 and CDR2 are MDHEN and SYDVKM. This CDR3 has 14 amino acids. CDR3: CASNTGADNQPQHF. The CDR3 bases are TGTGCCAGCAATACAGGGGCCGACAATCAGCCCCAGCATTTT. Complete variable domain (other parts from reference TRBV28 and TRBJ1-5): DVKVTQSSRYLVKRTGEKVFLECVQDMDHENMFWYRQDPGLGLRLIYFSYDVKMKEKGDIPEGYSVSREKKERFSLILESASTNQTSMYLCASNTGADNQPQHFGDGTRLSIL.

The chain has TRBV25-1 and TRBJ2-5; no clear D. CDR1 and CDR2 from the germline V gene are MGHDK and SYGVNS. The CDR3 is made up of 13 amino acids. Deletions cut 1 base from V and 2 bases from J, with 5 bases between. In nucleotides, the CDR3 is TGTGCCAGCAGTGAATGGATACAAGAGACCCAGTACTTC. This sequence encodes CASSEWIQETQYF.

J is TRBJ2-1 and V is TRBV7-9, with unresolved D. Germline V gene lookup returns CDR1 SEHNR and CDR2 FQNEAQ (reference sequence). The CDR3 length is 13 residues. The V gene lost 0 bases and the J gene lost 8 bases, with 8 bases spanning the gap. The DNA of the CDR3 is TGTGCCAGCAGCTTAGCTCGAGAGTATGAGCAGTTCTTC. This sequence encodes CASSLAREYEQFF.

This clone occurred a few times. The chain carries TRBV27 and TRBJ1-5, with 7 bases lining up with TRBD1. The CDR3 contains 13 residues. The V segment lost 10 bases and the J segment 9 bases; nucleotides outside the gene matches: 12. CDR1 and CDR2 from the germline V gene are MNHEY and SMNVEV (reference sequence). The CDR3 DNA reads as TGTGCCACCTCGATGACAGGGAGGTTGCCCCAGCATTTT. Protein product: CATSMTGRLPQHF.

The chain employs TRBV6-5 and TRBJ1-2; D uncertain. Germline V gene data show CDR1 as MNHEY and CDR2 as SVGAGI. CDR3 length: 15 residues. V shed 3 bases and J shed 5 bases, with 16 bases lying between them. This chain's CDR3 is CASSYTFYPAYGYTF. DNA of the CDR3: TGTGCCAGCAGTTATACTTTTTACCCAGCATATGGCTACACCTTC.

The V call is TRBV10-3, the J call TRBJ1-2; D uncertain. The germline CDR1 and CDR2 sequences are ENHRY and SYGVKD. This CDR3 has 14 amino acids. V lost 0 bases, J lost 8 bases, and 13 bases lay in between. The CDR3 DNA sequence: TGTGCCATCAGTGAGTCGTCGGCCTATAACGGCTACACCTTC. It specifies CAISESSAYNGYTF.

V is TRBV2 and J is TRBJ2-2; D is unclear. The germline V gene encodes CDR1 SNHLY and CDR2 FYNNEI. V was trimmed by 2 bases and J by 0 bases, leaving 7 bases between them. This CDR3 comprises 15 residues. Here the CDR3 DNA reads TGTGCCAGCAGTGAAATGCGTCCGAACACCGGGGAGCTGTTTTTT. Protein: CASSEMRPNTGELFF.

The J gene is TRBJ2-1, the V gene TRBV11-2; 8 bases align to TRBD2. V gave up 6 bases and J gave up 3 bases; unmatched junction bases: 4. The germline V gene encodes CDR1 SGHAT and CDR2 FQNNGV. This CDR3 region has 14 residues. The CDR3 region is CASSPAGVYNEQFF. CDR3 bases: TGTGCCAGCAGTCCAGCGGGGGTCTACAATGAGCAGTTCTTC.

The gene calls are TRBV18 and TRBJ2-2; 9 nucleotides match TRBD2. The V and J ends lost 0 bases and 6 bases, in that order; junction bases with no gene match: 8. This CDR3 comprises 17 residues. Germline CDR1 and CDR2: KGHSH and LQKENI. CDR3 DNA: TGTGCCAGCTCACCACCTAGCGGGAGTATATCTGCCGGGGAGCTGTTTTTT. Its protein is CASSPPSGSISAGELFF.

V usage is TRBV5-4 and J usage is TRBJ2-2; TRBD2 matches 7 bases. Trimming removed 2 bases from V and 7 bases from J; junction bases left unmatched: 8. Germline V gene data show CDR1 as SGHNT and CDR2 as YYREEE (reference sequence). This CDR3 contains 15 residues. CDR3 nucleotides: TGTGCCAGCAGCTTTTGGCAGGGAGGGATCGGGGAGCTGTTTTTT. Translation: CASSFWQGGIGELFF.